The 20 T cell receptor beta chains reported below all come from one sample, sequenced in a study of blood T cells in healthy people across ages. Next came a second PCR, run for about 6 to 11 cycles, which used a sample-barcoded 5' primer along with a J-beta primer mix. TCRdb ran MiXCR on the 5' RACE reads and lists one entry per CDR3 protein. The sample carries around 580,000 distinct CDR3 sequences, around 48% recorded once. The specimen sequenced was blood. The receptor set was obtained from a man of 80 years or more in good health.

Here the CDR3 reads CASSLSGRVADTQYF. CDR3 nucleotide sequence: TGCGCCAGCAGCTTGAGCGGGAGGGTGGCAGATACGCAGTATTTT. This rearrangement joins TRBV5-1 to TRBJ2-3; 10 bases are a match to TRBD2. Germline V gene lookup returns CDR1 SGHRS and CDR2 YFSETQ. The CDR3 contains 15 residues. V was pared by 1 base and J by 4 bases, with 3 bases of the junction left unmatched.

The chain combines TRBV20-1 with TRBJ2-5, with TRBD2 matching over 14 bases. Germline values: CDR1 DFQATT, CDR2 SNEGSKA (reference sequence). The trim removed 0 bases at V and 3 bases at J, leaving 3 bases unmatched. The CDR3 sequence is 16 residues long. The CDR3 DNA follows: TGCAGTGCTAGAGATTGGGGACTAGCGGGAGAAGAGACCCAGTACTTC. It specifies CSARDWGLAGEETQYF.

On this clonotype: This may come from a read error, since a much larger clone is one base off. The V and J genes are TRBV6-6 and TRBJ2-5, with D maybe TRBD2 (6 bases). CDR3 length equals 14 residues. V lost 2 bases to trimming and J lost 4 bases, with 11 bases between them. Per the germline V gene, CDR1 is MNHNY and CDR2 is SVGAGI (reference sequence). CDR3 DNA: TGTGCCAGCAGTTACGCCCGGGACTCAGAGACCCAGTACTTC. This translates into CASSYARDSETQYF.

The sample holds a few counts of this clonotype. J is TRBJ2-5 and V is TRBV6-2 or TRBV6-3; TRBD2 is a possible D gene (7 bases). CDR3 length equals 18 residues. Germline CDR1 is MNHEY and CDR2 is SVGEGT. Trimming removed 5 bases at V and 2 bases at J, with 24 bases between. CDR3 nucleotides: TGTGCCAGCAGTCCGATACCGTCCCGGGGGGCCCTGCAAGAGACCCAGTACTTC. Protein: CASSPIPSRGALQETQYF.

The gene calls are TRBV7-8 and TRBJ2-1; D is ambiguous. CDR1 and CDR2 from the germline V gene are SGHVS and FQNEAQ. V was shortened by 5 bases and J by 1 base, with 21 bases between the two germline ends. CDR3 length: 18 residues. The CDR3 bases are TGTGCCAGCAGCCCCCCCTTACTACCCGAGAGGTCCTACAATGAGCAGTTCTTC. Protein product: CASSPPLLPERSYNEQFF.

This clonotype has a single count. The chain uses TRBV20-1 and TRBJ2-4; D remains unclear. The J call is uncertain, as TRBJ2-7 better fits the DNA end. The CDR3 length is 11 residues. CDR1 is DFQATT and CDR2 is SNEGSKA in the germline V gene (reference sequence). DNA for the CDR3: TGCAGTGGCAGCCTGGCCTACGAGCAGTACTTC. It is translated as CSGSLAYEQYF.

The V and J genes are TRBV10-2 and TRBJ2-3, with 8 bases lining up with TRBD2. V was pared by 2 bases and J by 3 bases, with 13 bases of the junction left unmatched. From germline, CDR1 is WSHSY and CDR2 SAAADI. The CDR3 has 18 residues. CDR3 nucleotide sequence: TGCGCCAGCAGTGAGACGTCCTCTCTGGCGGGGGGTACAGATACGCAGTATTTT. Residues: CASSETSSLAGGTDTQYF.

This clonotype was observed a few times. The chain links TRBV2 to TRBJ2-3; 10 nucleotides line up with TRBD1. This CDR3 comprises 13 residues. Germline CDR1 and CDR2: SNHLY and FYNNEI. V shed 8 bases, J shed 6 bases, and the junction held 5 bases outside the gene matches. CDR3 sequence: CASGGTGVDTQYF. Here the CDR3 DNA reads TGTGCCAGCGGCGGGACAGGGGTGGATACGCAGTATTTT.

This clonotype showed up just a few times. This chain uses TRBV7-9 with TRBJ2-1, with D maybe TRBD1 (6 bases). Germline lookup yields CDR1 SEHNR and CDR2 FQNEAQ (reference sequence). The CDR3 contains 16 residues. V was shortened by 3 bases and J by 8 bases, with 20 bases between the two germline ends. In nucleotides, the CDR3 is TGTGCCAGCAGCTTCCAGGGGAGTCGGGGTTTGTATGAGCAGTTCTTC. Translating it yields CASSFQGSRGLYEQFF.

This rearrangement joins TRBV7-2 to TRBJ2-1; TRBD2 agrees at 9 bases. Germline V lookup: CDR1 SGHTA, CDR2 FQGNSA. J was trimmed by 11 bases and V by 0 bases; bases with no gene match: 8. The CDR3 totals 15 residues. This chain's CDR3 is CASSLASAGGNKQFF. The CDR3 DNA follows: TGTGCCAGCAGCTTAGCCTCGGCGGGGGGGAATAAGCAGTTCTTC. The entire variable domain, with the rest obtained from reference TRBV7-2 and TRBJ2-1, is as follows: GAGVSQSPSNKVTEKGKDVELRCDPISGHTALYWYRQSLGQGLEFLIYFQGNSAPDKSGLPSDRFSAERTGGSVSTLTIQRTQQEDSAVYLCASSLASAGGNKQFFGPGTRLTVL.

The rearrangement joins TRBV5-6 to TRBJ2-3; 8 bases fit TRBD2. The ends lost 0 bases at V and 5 bases at J; junction bases unmatched: 11. The germline V gene has CDR1 SGHDT and CDR2 YYEEEE. This CDR3 has 17 residues. In DNA form, the CDR3 reads TGTGCCAGCAGCTTGGTCGGTAGCGGGACACAAGGAGATACGCAGTATTTT. Encoded protein: CASSLVGSGTQGDTQYF.

This chain uses TRBV29-1 with TRBJ2-1; 10 bases map to TRBD1. The CDR3 totals 13 residues. J gave up 7 bases and V 6 bases, and 6 bases lay outside the gene matches. The germline V gene has CDR1 SQVTM and CDR2 ANQGSEA. As DNA, the CDR3 is TGCAGCGTAGACGGGACAGGGGTGAATGAGCAGTTCTTC. Translated: CSVDGTGVNEQFF.

This chain connects TRBV7-2 to TRBJ2-7; no definite D call. The CDR3 contains 14 residues. Trimming left V 1 base short and J 0 bases short, with 7 bases between. The V gene's germline CDR1 is SGHTA and CDR2 FQGNSA. CDR3 loop: CASSLGAFSYEQYF. The CDR3 coding sequence is TGTGCCAGCAGCTTAGGGGCTTTCTCCTACGAGCAGTACTTC.

The gene calls are TRBV7-2 and TRBJ1-2; TRBD1 is a possible D gene (5 bases). V was clipped by 0 bases and J by 6 bases, with 14 bases between them. CDR1 and CDR2 (germline): SGHTA, FQGNSA. The CDR3 has 15 residues. The CDR3, as DNA: TGTGCCAGCAGCTTAGCCGGGGCCTCAGCGGATGGCTACACCTTC. Protein sequence: CASSLAGASADGYTF.

Worth noting for this clonotype: A much larger clone sits a single nucleotide away, making a read error possible. The CDR3 region has the DNA TGTGCCAGCGGCCAGGACAACCAAGAGACCCAGTACTTC. Translating it yields CASGQDNQETQYF. J is TRBJ2-5 and V is TRBV6-5; D is perhaps TRBD1 (5 bases). CDR3 length: 13 amino acids. Trimming left V 8 bases short and J 0 bases short, with 10 bases between. Germline V gene lookup returns CDR1 MNHEY and CDR2 SVGAGI.

Worth noting for this clonotype: Mismatch with germline at one junction end may stem from a read error. The chain has TRBV14 and TRBJ1-2; D is perhaps TRBD1 (6 bases). Germline CDR1 is SGHDN and CDR2 is FVKESK. The CDR3 sequence is 14 residues long. CDR3 in amino acids: CASNQGWQGNGYTF. The CDR3 nucleotides are TGTGCCAGCAACCAAGGGTGGCAGGGGAATGGCTACACCTTC.

As regards this clonotype: The junction and the germline gene differ at one end; a read error may be behind it. The chain employs TRBV6-5 and TRBJ2-3; TRBD1 might be the D (5 bases). CDR3 length equals 14 residues. In germline, CDR1 is MNHEY, CDR2 SVGAGI. In DNA, the CDR3 is TGTACCAGCAGCCCCACCCAGGGCTCAGATACGCAGTATTTT. Amino acids: CTSSPTQGSDTQYF.

This clonotype was counted only a few times. The rearrangement uses TRBV6-2 or TRBV6-3 and TRBJ2-3; 13 bases are a match to TRBD2. The germline V gene encodes CDR1 MNHEY and CDR2 SVGEGT. Trimming removed 2 bases from V and 2 bases from J; junction bases left unmatched: 10. This CDR3 spans 19 amino acids. The CDR3 reads CASSYRKTSGRKDTDTQYF. The CDR3 coding sequence is TGTGCCAGCAGTTACCGAAAGACTAGCGGGAGGAAGGACACAGATACGCAGTATTTT.

This clonotype was seen at least ten times. V is TRBV10-3 and J is TRBJ2-7; D remains ambiguous. The CDR3 is made up of 14 amino acids. V was cut by 6 bases and J by 0 bases, with 12 bases left in between. Germline V lookup: CDR1 ENHRY, CDR2 SYGVKD. CDR3 coding DNA: TGTGCCATCAGCAACCGAGCGAGCTCCTACGAGCAGTACTTC. Translated: CAISNRASSYEQYF.

This clonotype was seen a few times. The rearrangement joins TRBV5-6 to TRBJ2-1; TRBD1 might be the D (6 bases). CDR3 size: 16 residues. V lost 2 bases, J lost 3 bases, and 15 bases lay in between. The germline V gene encodes CDR1 SGHDT and CDR2 YYEEEE. Here the CDR3 reads CASSFGGRGFYNEQFF. CDR3 nucleotides: TGTGCCAGCAGCTTTGGTGGCAGGGGTTTCTACAATGAGCAGTTCTTC.